The clone carrying this T cell receptor (beta chain) was recorded many times. Antigen: not known. These data are taken from a study of T cell repertoires in cytomegalovirus infection. On the study more broadly: Recently identified HLA-C-restricted CMV epitopes were used, and well-studied HLA-B-restricted CMV epitopes were used as well. Both CMV infection and a matching HLA type were indicated by public TCR beta signatures. Findings of the study overall: The ex vivo response was dominated by HLA-C-restricted CMV-specific TCR beta clonotypes. Summed frequency of shared TCR beta families picked out CMV carriers who also had the relevant HLA.

One entry per CDR3 protein results from TCRdb running MiXCR on the reads. The sample has around 300,000 distinct CDR3 sequences; roughly a fifth are singletons. The ends lost 5 bases at V and 7 bases at J; junction bases unmatched: 7. The germline gives CDR1 MNHNY, CDR2 SVGAGI (reference sequence). The CDR3 has 15 residues. The source was cultured PBMCs, collected from culture after CMV antigen stimulation. The sequence was obtained from a human donor in good health (CMV status not recorded). Some clones in this sample may be carry-over from other donors' samples. The rearrangement joins TRBV6-6 to TRBJ2-1; 11 positions match TRBD2. CDR3 in DNA: TGTGCCAGCAGTCCCCGTAGCGGGAGGGGAAATGAGCAGTTCTTC. It is translated as CASSPRSGRGNEQFF.